This record concerns one T cell receptor beta chain sequence. Its antigen is undetermined. Semiquantitative ARM-PCR amplified T cell receptor alpha and beta CDR3 regions from mRNA. Exponential amplification used communal superprimers after tagged nested gene-specific primers in ARM-PCR. TCRdb processed the multiplex PCR reads anew with MiXCR; each CDR3 protein has one entry. The sample comprises 4,000 to 6,000 distinct CDR3 sequences, roughly 80% of which are singletons, and around 30% rests with the top ten. These data belong to a study of relationships among human T cell subsets. Study findings and constraints: Some CD4+CD8+ double-positive cells may remain after bead sorting. No significant subset differences appeared in V, D, J use, CDR3 length or N-additions. Over 60% of CD8+ cytotoxic sequences came from clones with over 100 reads.

Subset-specific monoclonal antibody beads were used to isolate T cell subsets. Trimming removed 3 bases from V and 0 bases from J, with 15 bases in between. The CDR3 has 16 amino acids. CDR1 and CDR2 (germline): SQVTM, ANQGSEA. The V call is TRBV29-1, the J call TRBJ2-1; the D gene could be TRBD1 or TRBD2 (5 bases each). Sequenced material: total T cells sorted from blood. The clonotype was recovered from a man in his forties in good health. This CDR3 reads CSVDRGEGSSYNEQFF. The CDR3 DNA is TGCAGCGTTGATAGGGGAGAGGGTTCCTCCTACAATGAGCAGTTCTTC.